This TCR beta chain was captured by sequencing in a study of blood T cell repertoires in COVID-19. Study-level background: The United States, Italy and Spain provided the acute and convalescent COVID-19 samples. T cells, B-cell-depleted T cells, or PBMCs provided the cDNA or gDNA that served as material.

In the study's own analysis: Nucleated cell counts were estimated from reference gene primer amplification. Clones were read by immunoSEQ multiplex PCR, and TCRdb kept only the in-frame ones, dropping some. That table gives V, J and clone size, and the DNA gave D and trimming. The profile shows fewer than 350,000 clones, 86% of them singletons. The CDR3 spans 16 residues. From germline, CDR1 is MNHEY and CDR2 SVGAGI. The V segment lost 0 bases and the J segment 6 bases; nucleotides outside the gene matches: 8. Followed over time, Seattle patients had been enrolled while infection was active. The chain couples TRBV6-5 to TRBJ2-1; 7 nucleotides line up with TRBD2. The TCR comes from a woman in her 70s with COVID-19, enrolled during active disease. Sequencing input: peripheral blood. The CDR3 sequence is CASSYSSGRGSNEQFF. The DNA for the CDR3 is TGTGCCAGCAGTTACTCGTCGGGGCGGGGGAGCAATGAGCAGTTCTTC.